This T cell receptor beta chain was profiled in a study of shared clonotypes between healthy human individuals. Study-level points and caveats: What naive subsets generally showed was a larger estimated richness than memory subsets showed.

Terminally differentiated effector memory CD45RA+ cells were excluded from the naive CD8 cells, which were CD45RO-negative and positively selected for CCR7. There were only Caucasian adults among the donors, and all lived in Nashville, Tennessee. With regard to this clone: Its antigen is undetermined.

Generated by immunoSEQ multiplex PCR, the TCRdb table keeps only in-frame clones and is missing some. The sample shows millions of clones, just under 95% of them seen only once. Sequenced: naive CD8+ T cells sorted from blood. This TCR was recovered from a young man in good health.

The CDR3, as DNA: TGTGCCAGCACACAGGGGCCCACTAATGAAAAACTGTTTTTT. Amino acids: CASTQGPTNEKLFF. The J gene is TRBJ1-4, the V gene TRBV9, with TRBD1 identical over 7 bases. The CDR3 is 14 amino acids. Germline CDR1 SGDLS, CDR2 YYNGEE. Trimming took 6 bases from V and 2 from J; bases not matched to a gene: 4.